Presented here are 26 T cell receptor beta chains from one specimen sequenced in a study of cytomegalovirus exposure and HLA in healthy donors. Primers included in the PCR were 60 Vbeta and 13 Jbeta primers. Using immunoSEQ multiplex PCR, the repertoire was profiled, and TCRdb retains in-frame clones only, with some absent. The data contain around 130,000 clones, around three quarters of them singletons. The sequenced material came from PBMCs. The receptor source for this set is a woman in her forties or fifties in good health and CMV-seronegative.

V usage is TRBV19 and J usage is TRBJ2-7; D is unresolved. CDR1 and CDR2 (germline): LNHDA, SQIVND (reference sequence). Trimming pared 6 bases from V and 6 bases from J, leaving 6 bases between. CDR3 length equals 10 residues. Written as DNA, the CDR3 is TGTGCCAGTAGCCTGGCCGAGCAGTACTTC. It translates to CASSLAEQYF. Combining the CDR3 with reference TRBV19 and TRBJ2-7 gives the whole variable domain DGGITQSPKYLFRKEGQNVTLSCEQNLNHDAMYWYRQDPGQGLRLIYYSQIVNDFQKGDIAEGYSVSREKKESFPLTVTSAQKNPTAFYLCASSLAEQYFGPGTRLTVT.

The chain employs TRBV7-2 and TRBJ1-1; tentative D call: TRBD1 (5 bases). The CDR3 is made up of 18 amino acids. Looked up from germline, CDR1 is SGHTA and CDR2 is FQGNSA. With 2 bases removed from V and 4 bases from J, the gap between germline ends came to 23 bases. Here the CDR3 DNA reads TGTGCCAGCAGCTTACAGGCAGGGTCCTTCGTGTGGTCCACTGAAGCTTTCTTT. This translates into CASSLQAGSFVWSTEAFF.

The rearrangement uses TRBV7-8 and TRBJ2-2; 9 bases are shared with TRBD2. Per germline, CDR1 SGHVS and CDR2 FQNEAQ. This CDR3 contains 17 residues. Trimming at V came to 2 bases and at J to 3 bases, leaving 7 bases not matched to a gene. CDR3 residues: CASSLSGTSYDTGELFF. CDR3 nucleotides: TGTGCCAGCAGCTTATCTGGGACTAGCTACGACACCGGGGAGCTGTTTTTT.

The chain has TRBV7-9 and TRBJ2-1, with TRBD1 matching 8 bases. Per germline, CDR1 SEHNR and CDR2 FQNEAQ (reference sequence). This CDR3 region has 12 residues. With V trimmed by 4 bases and J by 14 bases, 7 bases remained unmatched. CDR3 DNA sequence: TGTGCCAGCAGCTCGGACAGGGTTAAGGAGTTCTTC. Amino acids: CASSSDRVKEFF.

The chain joins TRBV10-3 to TRBJ1-5; TRBD1 matches 7 bases. The CDR3 runs to 16 residues. V was pared by 0 bases and J by 4 bases, with 6 bases of the junction left unmatched. CDR1 is ENHRY and CDR2 is SYGVKD in the germline V gene. CDR3 in amino acids: CAISESDRVRNQPQHF. In DNA, the CDR3 is TGTGCCATCAGTGAGTCTGACAGGGTGAGAAATCAGCCCCAGCATTTT.

The rearrangement uses TRBV7-2 and TRBJ2-1, with 10 bases lining up with TRBD2. Germline V lookup: CDR1 SGHTA, CDR2 FQGNSA. V lost 0 bases to trimming and J lost 4 bases; unmatched junction nucleotides: 3. This CDR3 comprises 16 residues. This CDR3 reads CASSLAASGGYNEQFF. The CDR3, as DNA: TGTGCCAGCAGCTTAGCAGCTAGCGGGGGATACAATGAGCAGTTCTTC.

This clone has more than one count but fewer than ten. Relative to the germline gene, one junction end is altered; a read error may explain this. The V gene is TRBV30, the J gene TRBJ1-5; D unclear. There are 16 residues in the CDR3. The V gene's germline CDR1 is GTSNPN and CDR2 SVGIG (reference sequence). Here the CDR3 DNA reads TGTGCCTGGAGTGTACGAGTGGGAACTAGCGATCAGCCCCAGCATTTT. Its translation is CAWSVRVGTSDQPQHF. The variable domain in full, completed from reference TRBV30 and TRBJ1-5, reads SQTIHQWPATLVQPVGSPLSLECTVEGTSNPNLYWYRQAAGRGLQLLFYSVGIGQISSEVPQNLSASRPQDRQFILSSKKLLLSDSGFYLCAWSVRVGTSDQPQHFGDGTRLSIL.

The V and J genes are TRBV6-6 and TRBJ1-2, with D possibly being TRBD1 (5 bases). The germline V gene has CDR1 MNHNY and CDR2 SVGAGI (reference sequence). Trimming cost V 6 bases and J 4 bases, with 12 bases left between them. This CDR3 region has 13 residues. The CDR3 DNA sequence: TGTGCCAGCAGCCCGACAGTAAGCTATGGCTACACCTTC. Amino acids: CASSPTVSYGYTF.

The chain recombines TRBV29-1 with TRBJ1-3; D call uncertain. Trimming took 4 bases from V and 0 from J, leaving 10 bases between them. Per the germline V gene, CDR1 is SQVTM and CDR2 is ANQGSEA. The CDR3 length is 14 residues. The CDR3 here is CSVAPNTSGNTIYF. The CDR3 DNA is TGCAGCGTTGCTCCCAACACCTCTGGAAACACCATATATTTT.

This clone showed up just a few times. V is TRBV9 and J is TRBJ1-2, with 8 bases that match TRBD1. Germline V CDR1 and CDR2: SGDLS, YYNGEE. CDR3 length: 14 amino acids. V was clipped by 2 bases and J by 2 bases; unmatched bases: 2. CDR3 protein: CASSVDRGNYGYTF. CDR3 in DNA: TGTGCCAGCAGCGTCGACAGGGGAAACTATGGCTACACCTTC.

The rearrangement uses TRBV6-1 and TRBJ1-2; unclear D gene. Between the trimmed V and J ends, which lost 8 bases and 5 bases, there was a span of 15 bases. Germline V gene sequence: CDR1 MNHNS, CDR2 SASEGT. The CDR3 runs to 13 residues. The CDR3 DNA sequence: TGTGCCAGCCTCTGGGGAGACGTTTATGGCTACACCTTC. It specifies CASLWGDVYGYTF.

In nucleotides, the CDR3 is TGTGCCAGCAGCCACGACACCCACGCCGACACCGGGGAGCTGTTTTTT. It specifies CASSHDTHADTGELFF. This rearrangement joins TRBV28 to TRBJ2-2; D is unclear. V gave up 6 bases and J gave up 3 bases, with 17 bases separating them. This CDR3 comprises 16 residues. Germline assignment: CDR1 MDHEN and CDR2 SYDVKM.

CDR3 DNA sequence: TGTGCCAGCAGTGAAGCGACAGGGGGCAGAGCTGAAGCTTTCTTT. Translated: CASSEATGGRAEAFF. J is TRBJ1-1 and V is TRBV6-1, with TRBD1 matching over 10 bases. After removal of 0 bases from V and 6 bases from J, the junction contained 4 bases not matched to a gene. The germline CDR1 and CDR2 sequences are MNHNS and SASEGT. This CDR3 contains 15 residues.

The rearrangement links TRBV28 to TRBJ1-4; D remains unclear. The CDR3 covers 12 residues. CDR1 MDHEN and CDR2 SYDVKM come from the germline V gene. V shed 3 bases and J shed 8 bases, with 7 bases lying between them. The CDR3 protein is CASSFGGEKLFF. In nucleotides, the CDR3 is TGTGCCAGCAGTTTTGGAGGGGAAAAACTGTTTTTT.

A single count supports this clone. V usage is TRBV6-1 and J usage is TRBJ2-7; maybe TRBD1 (6 bases). V was pared by 5 bases and J by 7 bases, with 15 bases between. The germline CDR1 and CDR2 sequences are MNHNS and SASEGT. The CDR3 has 13 amino acids. This CDR3 reads CASSLGQSNEQYV. The CDR3 coding sequence is TGTGCCAGCAGTCTCGGACAGAGCAATGAGCAGTACGTC.

This clone turned up a few times. The chain couples TRBV5-1 to TRBJ1-3; 8 bases map to TRBD1. The CDR3 consists of 15 residues. The junction had 8 bases not matched to a gene; V was cut back by 7 bases and J by 2 bases. The germline gives CDR1 SGHRS, CDR2 YFSETQ. As DNA, the CDR3 is TGCGCCAGCGGAAGCAACAGGGGGACTGGAAACACCATATATTTT. This encodes CASGSNRGTGNTIYF.

The chain is built from TRBV30 and TRBJ1-5; D is ambiguous. Between the trimmed V and J ends, which lost 1 base and 4 bases, there was a span of 5 bases. The CDR3 is made up of 12 amino acids. Germline V CDR1 and CDR2: GTSNPN, SVGIG (reference sequence). The CDR3 spells CAWSGVNQPQHF. The CDR3, as DNA: TGTGCCTGGAGTGGCGTAAATCAGCCCCAGCATTTT. Full variable domain (outside the CDR3, taken from reference TRBV30 and TRBJ1-5): SQTIHQWPATLVQPVGSPLSLECTVEGTSNPNLYWYRQAAGRGLQLLFYSVGIGQISSEVPQNLSASRPQDRQFILSSKKLLLSDSGFYLCAWSGVNQPQHFGDGTRLSIL.

V gene TRBV6-1 combines with J gene TRBJ1-2, with D possibly TRBD1 on 5 matching bases. The CDR3 spans 14 residues. V lost 10 bases and J lost 8, with 23 bases in between. In germline, CDR1 is MNHNS, CDR2 SASEGT. The CDR3 loop is CATGIGRVAGGYTF. As DNA, the CDR3 is TGTGCCACCGGCATAGGCAGGGTGGCCGGGGGCTACACCTTC.

The V and J genes are TRBV7-2 and TRBJ2-7; 8 bases map to TRBD2. With 7 bases clipped from V and 6 bases from J, the junction kept 8 bases outside the gene matches. The CDR3 totals 13 residues. Germline CDR1 reads SGHTA; CDR2 reads FQGNSA. The CDR3 DNA reads as TGTGCCAGCACCCTAAGCGGGAGTTTCGAGCAGTACTTC. Translation gives CASTLSGSFEQYF. The complete variable domain, with remaining parts taken from reference TRBV7-2 and TRBJ2-7, reads GAGVSQSPSNKVTEKGKDVELRCDPISGHTALYWYRQSLGQGLEFLIYFQGNSAPDKSGLPSDRFSAERTGGSVSTLTIQRTQQEDSAVYLCASTLSGSFEQYFGPGTRLTVT.

The V and J genes are TRBV5-8 and TRBJ1-5, with 7 bases that match TRBD1. CDR1 and CDR2 (germline): SGHTS, YDEGEE. There are 16 residues in the CDR3. Trimming removed 4 bases from V and 6 bases from J; junction bases left unmatched: 13. CDR3 amino acids: CASSQPRQGEVQPQHF. The CDR3 DNA sequence: TGTGCCAGCAGCCAACCAAGACAGGGAGAGGTTCAGCCCCAGCATTTT.

This chain connects TRBV6-5 to TRBJ1-1; no definite D call. CDR1 and CDR2 from the germline V gene are MNHEY and SVGAGI. CDR3 length: 14 residues. V was clipped by 5 bases and J by 1 base, with 11 bases between them. CDR3 in amino acids: CASSREDENTEAFF. The DNA for the CDR3 is TGTGCCAGCAGTCGGGAGGACGAGAACACTGAAGCTTTCTTT.

This clone was seen a few times. This chain links TRBV2 with TRBJ2-1; D call uncertain. V dropped 7 bases and J dropped 5 bases, with 21 bases sitting between them. CDR1 and CDR2 (germline): SNHLY, FYNNEI. This CDR3 has 16 amino acids. CDR3 sequence: CASKSSQIIFDNEQFF. CDR3 DNA: TGTGCCAGCAAAAGTAGCCAGATCATTTTCGACAATGAGCAGTTCTTC.

The rearrangement uses TRBV6-5 and TRBJ1-2, with D tentatively TRBD1 (5 bases). This CDR3 spans 15 amino acids. From germline, CDR1 is MNHEY and CDR2 SVGAGI. V was clipped by 0 bases and J by 5 bases, with 13 bases between them. For the CDR3, the DNA is TGTGCCAGCAGTTACTCGGCCAGGGCCCATTATGGCTACACCTTC. This codes for CASSYSARAHYGYTF.

This clone was observed a few times. The rearrangement uses TRBV19 and TRBJ1-4; D is possibly TRBD1 (5 bases). V lost 6 bases to trimming and J lost 8 bases, with 19 bases between them. The CDR3 length is 15 residues. CDR1 is LNHDA, CDR2 SQIVND, per germline (reference sequence). The CDR3 nucleotides read TGTGCCAGTAGGTCACAGGCTACCCCTGGGGAAAAACTGTTTTTT. As protein: CASRSQATPGEKLFF.

The chain employs TRBV5-1 and TRBJ1-2; D gene uncertain. Trimming removed 4 bases from V and 4 bases from J, with 11 bases in between. The CDR3 totals 13 residues. Per the germline V gene, CDR1 is SGHRS and CDR2 is YFSETQ. The CDR3 DNA reads TGCGCCAGCAGCCCTACGGGAATCTATGGCTACACCTTC. This sequence encodes CASSPTGIYGYTF. Filled out from reference TRBV5-1 and TRBJ1-2, the complete variable domain reads KAGVTQTPRYLIKTRGQQVTLSCSPISGHRSVSWYQQTPGQGLQFLFEYFSETQRNKGNFPGRFSGRQFSNSRSEMNVSTLELGDSALYLCASSPTGIYGYTFGSGTRLTVV.

This chain joins TRBV25-1 and TRBJ2-7; D gene unclear. In germline, CDR1 is MGHDK, CDR2 SYGVNS. With 8 bases removed from V and 4 bases from J, the gap between germline ends came to 9 bases. CDR3 length equals 11 residues. The CDR3 nucleotides are TGTGCCAGCGCGTACGGGTACGAGCAGTACTTC. The encoded protein is CASAYGYEQYF.